This T cell receptor (beta chain) was observed in a study of T-cell memory formation after mild COVID-19. This clonotype is a singleton in its sample. MiXCR was run by TCRdb on the 5' RACE reads, yielding one entry per CDR3 protein. The sample consists of some 150,000 distinct CDR3 sequences, roughly a fifth of them appearing once. This CDR3 contains 13 residues. From germline, CDR1 is SNHLY and CDR2 FYNNEI. The V and J ends lost 4 bases and 4 bases respectively, with 10 bases between them. The TCR comes from an adult woman who had mild COVID-19 (a few samples of this study predate the infection). Cell type and time point are not known. Input material: PBMCs or a T cell subset sorted from them (not recorded which). V gene TRBV2 combines with J gene TRBJ1-2; no clear D. CDR3 protein: CASSAPQPYGYTF. The CDR3 DNA follows: TGTGCCAGCAGTGCACCGCAACCCTATGGCTACACCTTC. The full variable domain, in which reference TRBV2 and TRBJ1-2 provide the parts outside the CDR3, is EPEVTQTPSHQVTQMGQEVILRCVPISNHLYFYWYRQILGQKVEFLVSFYNNEISEKSEIFDDQFSVERPDGSNFTLKIRSTKLEDSAMYFCASSAPQPYGYTFGSGTRLTVV.